One sample yielded the 8 T cell receptor beta chains listed below, sequenced in a study of cytomegalovirus exposure and HLA in healthy donors. The PCR made use of 60 Vbeta and 13 Jbeta primers. TCRdb's copy holds only in-frame clones and misses some; the assay was immunoSEQ multiplex PCR. The sample holds around 180,000 clones; just under 80% are singletons and the top ten take 4.5% to 7.5%. Material for sequencing was PBMCs. Receptors were obtained from a woman in her twenties or thirties in good health and CMV-seropositive.

The sample holds a few counts of this clone. The genes are TRBV5-4 and TRBJ1-1, with D perhaps TRBD1 (5 bases). CDR1 is SGHNT, CDR2 YYREEE, per germline (reference sequence). The V end was cut by 4 bases, the J end by 0 bases, with 19 bases between. CDR3 length: 17 amino acids. The CDR3 DNA sequence: TGTGCCAGCAGCGGAAGGCGGGACTTCCACGTGAACACTGAAGCTTTCTTT. This codes for CASSGRRDFHVNTEAFF.

The genes are TRBV11-2 and TRBJ2-4, with 10 bases identical to TRBD2. Germline V lookup: CDR1 SGHAT, CDR2 FQNNGV. V shed 1 base and J 6 bases; nucleotides not matched to a gene: 9. The CDR3 contains 17 residues. The CDR3 DNA reads TGTGCCAGCAGCTTAGTTCCTAGCGGGAGAATGGGAAACATTCAGTACTTC. Amino acids: CASSLVPSGRMGNIQYF.

A few counts support this clone. The rearrangement links TRBV28 to TRBJ2-7, with D possibly being TRBD1 (5 bases). CDR3 length equals 14 residues. From germline, CDR1 is MDHEN and CDR2 SYDVKM. The V end lost 3 bases, the J end lost 6 bases, and 15 bases lay between the germline ends. The CDR3 bases are TGTGCCAGCAGTTTGGTCAGGGAAGTGGGCGAGCAGTACTTC. Its translation is CASSLVREVGEQYF.

This clone was counted a few times. The rearrangement links TRBV9 to TRBJ1-1; D might be TRBD1 (5 bases). CDR3 size: 14 residues. Between the trimmed V and J ends, which lost 4 bases and 1 base, there was a span of 11 bases. Germline assignment: CDR1 SGDLS and CDR2 YYNGEE. CDR3 residues: CASSPLTANTEAFF. The CDR3 DNA reads as TGTGCCAGCAGCCCCCTGACAGCGAACACTGAAGCTTTCTTT. The complete variable domain, with remaining parts taken from reference TRBV9 and TRBJ1-1, reads DSGVTQTPKHLITATGQRVTLRCSPRSGDLSVYWYQQSLDQGLQFLIQYYNGEERAKGNILERFSAQQFPDLHSELNLSSLELGDSALYFCASSPLTANTEAFFGQGTRLTVV.

The chain carries TRBV25-1 and TRBJ2-3, with 8 nucleotides matching TRBD1. Trimming cost V 1 base and J 4 bases; bases outside gene matches: 10. Germline V lookup: CDR1 MGHDK, CDR2 SYGVNS. This CDR3 has 17 amino acids. The CDR3 DNA reads TGTGCCAGCAGTGAATCCCGGACAGGGTCTTTGGCAGATACGCAGTATTTT. It specifies CASSESRTGSLADTQYF. The variable domain in full, with the rest retrieved from reference TRBV25-1 and TRBJ2-3, is EADIYQTPRYLVIGTGKKITLECSQTMGHDKMYWYQQDPGMELHLIHYSYGVNSTEKGDLSSESTVSRIRTEHFPLTLESARPSHTSQYLCASSESRTGSLADTQYFGPGTRLTVL.

This CDR3 is CASSSRSFAGAEAFF. CDR3 nucleotides: TGTGCCAGCAGTTCCCGTTCATTTGCAGGGGCTGAAGCTTTCTTT. The V and J genes are TRBV28 and TRBJ1-1, with D perhaps TRBD1 (6 bases). The CDR3 totals 15 residues. Germline V gives CDR1 MDHEN, CDR2 SYDVKM. Trimming pared 4 bases from V and 6 bases from J, leaving 18 bases between. The full variable domain, in which reference TRBV28 and TRBJ1-1 provide the parts outside the CDR3, is DVKVTQSSRYLVKRTGEKVFLECVQDMDHENMFWYRQDPGLGLRLIYFSYDVKMKEKGDIPEGYSVSREKKERFSLILESASTNQTSMYLCASSSRSFAGAEAFFGQGTRLTVV.

The chain employs TRBV7-2 and TRBJ2-7; a weak D match, TRBD2 (5 bases). Trimming left V 0 bases short and J 3 bases short, with 15 bases between. This CDR3 has 16 amino acids. Per germline, CDR1 SGHTA and CDR2 FQGNSA. The chain's CDR3 is CASSLAGRTGSYEQYF. In nucleotides, the CDR3 is TGTGCCAGCAGCTTAGCGGGTCGGACGGGGAGCTACGAGCAGTACTTC.

As to this clone: A junction end diverges from the germline sequence, so it may reflect a read error. The same CDR3 arises from other DNA sequences in this sample as well. The chain carries TRBV7-9 and TRBJ2-3; 7 positions match TRBD2. CDR1 and CDR2 from the germline V gene are SEHNR and FQNEAQ (reference sequence). This CDR3 region has 14 residues. In nucleotides, the CDR3 is TGTGCCAGCAGCTTTTCTAGCGGCACCGATACGCAGTATTTT. It encodes CASSFSSGTDTQYF.